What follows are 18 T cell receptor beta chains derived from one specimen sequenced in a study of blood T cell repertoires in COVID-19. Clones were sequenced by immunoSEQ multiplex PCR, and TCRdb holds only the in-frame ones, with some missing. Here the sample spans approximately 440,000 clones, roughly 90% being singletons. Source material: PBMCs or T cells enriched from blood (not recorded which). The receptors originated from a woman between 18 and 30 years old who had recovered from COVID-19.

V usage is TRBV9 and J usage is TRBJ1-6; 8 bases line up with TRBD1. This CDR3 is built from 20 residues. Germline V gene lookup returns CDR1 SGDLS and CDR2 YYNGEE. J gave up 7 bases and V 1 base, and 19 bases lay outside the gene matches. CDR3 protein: CASSVPPGPNKGQDNSPLHF. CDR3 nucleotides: TGTGCCAGCAGCGTACCTCCCGGACCCAACAAGGGACAGGACAATTCACCCCTCCACTTT.

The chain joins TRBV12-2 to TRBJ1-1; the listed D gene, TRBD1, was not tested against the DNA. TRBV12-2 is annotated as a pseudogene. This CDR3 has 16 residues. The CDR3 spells CASRLCPRNRGDEAFF. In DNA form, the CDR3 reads TGTGCAAGTCGCTTATGCCCTCGGAACAGGGGAGACGAAGCTTTCTTT.

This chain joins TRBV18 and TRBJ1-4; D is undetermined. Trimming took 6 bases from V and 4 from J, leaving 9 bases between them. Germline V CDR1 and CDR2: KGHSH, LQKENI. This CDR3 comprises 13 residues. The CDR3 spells CASSTGINEKLFF. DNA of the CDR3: TGTGCCAGCTCCACGGGGATTAATGAAAAACTGTTTTTT.

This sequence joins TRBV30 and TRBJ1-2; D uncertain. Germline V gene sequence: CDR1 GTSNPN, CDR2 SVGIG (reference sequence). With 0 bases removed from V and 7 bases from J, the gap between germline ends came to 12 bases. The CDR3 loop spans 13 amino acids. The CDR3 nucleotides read TGTGCCTGGAGTGTTATCCGGTCAACTGGCTACACCTTC. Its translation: CAWSVIRSTGYTF.

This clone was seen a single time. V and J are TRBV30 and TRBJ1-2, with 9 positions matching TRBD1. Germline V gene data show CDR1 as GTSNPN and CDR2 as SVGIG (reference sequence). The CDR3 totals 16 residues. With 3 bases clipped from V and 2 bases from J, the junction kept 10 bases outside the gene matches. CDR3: CAWRDPGTGRNYGYTF. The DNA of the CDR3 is TGTGCCTGGAGGGACCCAGGGACAGGGAGGAACTATGGCTACACCTTC.

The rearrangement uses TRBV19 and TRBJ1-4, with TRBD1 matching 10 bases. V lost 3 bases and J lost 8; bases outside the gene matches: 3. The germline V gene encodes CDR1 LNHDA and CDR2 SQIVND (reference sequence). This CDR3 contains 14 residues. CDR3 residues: CASSMTGGREKLFF. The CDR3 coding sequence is TGTGCCAGTAGTATGACAGGGGGCAGGGAAAAACTGTTTTTT.

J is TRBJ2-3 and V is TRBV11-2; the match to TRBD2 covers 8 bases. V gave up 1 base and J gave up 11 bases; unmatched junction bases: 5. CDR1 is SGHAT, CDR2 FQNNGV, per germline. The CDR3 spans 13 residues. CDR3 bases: TGTGCCAGCAGCTTAGTGGGACTAGTACGGCAGTATTTT. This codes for CASSLVGLVRQYF. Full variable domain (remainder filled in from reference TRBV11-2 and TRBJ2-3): EAGVAQSPRYKIIEKRQSVAFWCNPISGHATLYWYQQILGQGPKLLIQFQNNGVVDDSQLPKDRFSAERLKGVDSTLKIQPAKLEDSAVYLCASSLVGLVRQYFGPGTRLTVL.

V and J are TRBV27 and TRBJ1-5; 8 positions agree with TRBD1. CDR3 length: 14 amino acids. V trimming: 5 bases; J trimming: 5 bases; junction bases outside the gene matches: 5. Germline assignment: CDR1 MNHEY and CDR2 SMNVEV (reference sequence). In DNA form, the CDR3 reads TGTGCCAGCAGTCGGACAGGGCCTTATCAGCCCCAGCATTTT. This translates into CASSRTGPYQPQHF.

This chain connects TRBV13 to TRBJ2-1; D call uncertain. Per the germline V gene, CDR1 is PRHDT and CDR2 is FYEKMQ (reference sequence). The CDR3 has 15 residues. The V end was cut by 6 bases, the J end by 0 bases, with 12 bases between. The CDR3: CASSFVPSSYNEQFF. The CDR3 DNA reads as TGTGCCAGCAGTTTCGTCCCTTCCTCCTACAATGAGCAGTTCTTC.

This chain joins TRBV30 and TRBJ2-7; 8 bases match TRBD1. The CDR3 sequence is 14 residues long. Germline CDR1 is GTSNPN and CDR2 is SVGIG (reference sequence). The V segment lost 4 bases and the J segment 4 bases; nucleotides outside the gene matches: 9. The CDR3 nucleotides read TGTGCCTGGACCGTGGCAGGGGGCGGGTACGAGCAGTACTTC. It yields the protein CAWTVAGGGYEQYF.

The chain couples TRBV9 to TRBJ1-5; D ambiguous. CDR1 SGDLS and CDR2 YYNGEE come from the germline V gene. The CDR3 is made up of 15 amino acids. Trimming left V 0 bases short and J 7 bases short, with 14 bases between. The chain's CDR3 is CASSVDPFGAQPQHF. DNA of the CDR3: TGTGCCAGCAGCGTAGATCCCTTCGGTGCCCAGCCCCAGCATTTT.

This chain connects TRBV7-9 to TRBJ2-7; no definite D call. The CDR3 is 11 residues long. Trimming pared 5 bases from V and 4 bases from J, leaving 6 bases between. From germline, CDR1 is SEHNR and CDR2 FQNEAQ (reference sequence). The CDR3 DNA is TGTGCCAGCAGCCTCGAGTACGAGCAGTACTTC. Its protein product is CASSLEYEQYF.

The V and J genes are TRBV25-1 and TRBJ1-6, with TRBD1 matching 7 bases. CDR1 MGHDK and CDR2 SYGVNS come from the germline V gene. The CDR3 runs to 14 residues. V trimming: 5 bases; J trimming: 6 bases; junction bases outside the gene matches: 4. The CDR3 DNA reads TGTGCCAGCAGTTATTCAGGGGGTAATTCACCCCTCCACTTT. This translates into CASSYSGGNSPLHF.

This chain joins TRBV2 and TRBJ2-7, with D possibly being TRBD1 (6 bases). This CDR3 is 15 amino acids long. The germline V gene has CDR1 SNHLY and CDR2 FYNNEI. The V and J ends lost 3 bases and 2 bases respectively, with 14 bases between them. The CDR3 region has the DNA TGTGCCAGCAGTGATCAGGGGACGGCCACCTACGAGCAGTACTTC. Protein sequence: CASSDQGTATYEQYF. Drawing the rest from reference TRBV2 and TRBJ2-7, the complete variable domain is EPEVTQTPSHQVTQMGQEVILRCVPISNHLYFYWYRQILGQKVEFLVSFYNNEISEKSEIFDDQFSVERPDGSNFTLKIRSTKLEDSAMYFCASSDQGTATYEQYFGPGTRLTVT.

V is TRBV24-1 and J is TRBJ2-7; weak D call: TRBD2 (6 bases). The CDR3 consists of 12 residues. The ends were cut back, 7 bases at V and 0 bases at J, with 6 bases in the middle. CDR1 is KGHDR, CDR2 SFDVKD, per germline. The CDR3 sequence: CATRGGSYEQYF. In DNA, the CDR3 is TGTGCCACCAGGGGAGGCTCCTACGAGCAGTACTTC.

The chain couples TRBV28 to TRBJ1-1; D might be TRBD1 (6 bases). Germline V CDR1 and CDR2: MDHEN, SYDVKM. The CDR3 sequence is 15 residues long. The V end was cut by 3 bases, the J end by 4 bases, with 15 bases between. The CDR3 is CASSLWQGRGTEAFF. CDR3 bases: TGTGCCAGCAGTTTGTGGCAGGGGCGCGGCACTGAAGCTTTCTTT.

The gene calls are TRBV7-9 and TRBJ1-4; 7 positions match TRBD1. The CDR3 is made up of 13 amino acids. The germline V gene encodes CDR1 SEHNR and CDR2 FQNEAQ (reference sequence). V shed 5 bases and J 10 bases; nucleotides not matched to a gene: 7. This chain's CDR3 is CASSPMSGGKLFF. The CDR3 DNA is TGTGCCAGCAGCCCTATGTCAGGGGGAAAACTGTTTTTT.

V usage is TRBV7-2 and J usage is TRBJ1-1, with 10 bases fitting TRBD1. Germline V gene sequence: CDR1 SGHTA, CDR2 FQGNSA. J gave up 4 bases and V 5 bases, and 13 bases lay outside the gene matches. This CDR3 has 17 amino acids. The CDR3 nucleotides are TGTGCCAGCAGCCCGAGATGGACAGGGGGTCTAACCACTGAAGCTTTCTTT. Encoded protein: CASSPRWTGGLTTEAFF.